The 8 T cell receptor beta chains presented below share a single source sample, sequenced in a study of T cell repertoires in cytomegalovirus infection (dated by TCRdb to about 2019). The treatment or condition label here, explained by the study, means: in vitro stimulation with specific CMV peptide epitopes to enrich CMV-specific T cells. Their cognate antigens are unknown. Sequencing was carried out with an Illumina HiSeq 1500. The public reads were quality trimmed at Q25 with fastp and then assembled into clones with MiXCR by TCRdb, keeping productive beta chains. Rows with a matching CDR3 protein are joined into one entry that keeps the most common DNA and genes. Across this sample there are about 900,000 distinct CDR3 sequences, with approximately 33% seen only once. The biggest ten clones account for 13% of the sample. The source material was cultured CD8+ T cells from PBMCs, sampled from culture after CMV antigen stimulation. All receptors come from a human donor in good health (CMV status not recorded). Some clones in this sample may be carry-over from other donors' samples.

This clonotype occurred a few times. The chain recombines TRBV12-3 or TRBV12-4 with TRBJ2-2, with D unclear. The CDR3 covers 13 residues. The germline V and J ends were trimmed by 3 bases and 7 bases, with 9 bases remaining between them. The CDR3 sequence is CASSFSPGGELFF. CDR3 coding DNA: TGTGCCAGCAGTTTTAGTCCAGGCGGGGAGCTGTTTTTT.

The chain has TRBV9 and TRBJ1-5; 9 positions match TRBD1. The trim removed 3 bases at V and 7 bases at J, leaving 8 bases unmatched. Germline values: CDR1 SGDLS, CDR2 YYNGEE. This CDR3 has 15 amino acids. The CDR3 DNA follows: TGTGCCAGCAGCGCAGGGACAGGGAAAATCCAGCCCCAGCATTTT. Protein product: CASSAGTGKIQPQHF.

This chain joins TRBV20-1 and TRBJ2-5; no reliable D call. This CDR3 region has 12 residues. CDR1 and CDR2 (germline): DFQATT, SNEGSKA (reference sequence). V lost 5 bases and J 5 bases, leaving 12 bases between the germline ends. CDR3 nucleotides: TGCAGTGCTCCGGCCCACCCGGAGACCCAGTACTTC. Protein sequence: CSAPAHPETQYF.

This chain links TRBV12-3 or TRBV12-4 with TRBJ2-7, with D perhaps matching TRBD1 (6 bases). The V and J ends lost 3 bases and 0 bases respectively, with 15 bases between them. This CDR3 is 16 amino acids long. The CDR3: CASSFFPPGVSYEQYF. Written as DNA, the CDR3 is TGTGCCAGCAGTTTTTTTCCCCCAGGGGTCTCCTACGAGCAGTACTTC.

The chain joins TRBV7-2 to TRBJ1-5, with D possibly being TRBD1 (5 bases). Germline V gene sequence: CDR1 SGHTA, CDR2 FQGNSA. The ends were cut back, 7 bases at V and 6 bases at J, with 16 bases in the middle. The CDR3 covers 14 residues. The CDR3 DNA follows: TGTGCCAGCACCTGGGGGGGGGAGGGTCAGCCCCAGCATTTT. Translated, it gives CASTWGGEGQPQHF.

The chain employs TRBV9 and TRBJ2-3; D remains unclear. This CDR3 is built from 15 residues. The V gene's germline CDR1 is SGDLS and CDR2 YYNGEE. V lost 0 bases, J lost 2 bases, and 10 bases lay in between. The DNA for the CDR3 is TGTGCCAGCAGCGTAGGAATTGGGGACACAGATACGCAGTATTTT. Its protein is CASSVGIGDTDTQYF.

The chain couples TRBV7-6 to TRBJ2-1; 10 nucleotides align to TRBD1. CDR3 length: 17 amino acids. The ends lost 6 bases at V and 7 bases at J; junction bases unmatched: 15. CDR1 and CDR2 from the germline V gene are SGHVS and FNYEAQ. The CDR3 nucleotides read TGTGCCAGCAGTAGCGCAAAAAGCGGACAGGGGGGGAATGAGCAGTTCTTC. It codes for CASSSAKSGQGGNEQFF.

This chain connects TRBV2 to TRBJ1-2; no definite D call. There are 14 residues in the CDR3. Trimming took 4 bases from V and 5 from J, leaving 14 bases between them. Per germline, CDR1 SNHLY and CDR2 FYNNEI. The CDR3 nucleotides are TGTGCCAGCAGTGTGACCGCTCAACCTTATGGCTACACCTTC. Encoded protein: CASSVTAQPYGYTF.